These 32 T cell receptor beta chains share one sample of origin, sequenced in a study of cytomegalovirus exposure and HLA in healthy donors. With 60 Vbeta and 13 Jbeta primers, the PCR was carried out. TCRdb's copy holds only in-frame clones and misses some; the assay was immunoSEQ multiplex PCR. Of 310,000 or so clones in the sample, about 90% were seen once. Input material: PBMCs. Receptors were obtained from a woman between 18 and 29 years old in good health and CMV-seronegative.

This rearrangement joins TRBV5-6 to TRBJ1-5; 8 bases align to TRBD1. J gave up 8 bases and V 4 bases, and 8 bases lay outside the gene matches. Germline V lookup: CDR1 SGHDT, CDR2 YYEEEE. This CDR3 has 14 residues. The CDR3 sequence: CASSQGTGVEPQHF. The DNA for the CDR3 is TGTGCCAGCAGCCAAGGGACAGGCGTCGAGCCCCAGCATTTT.

V gene TRBV5-1 combines with J gene TRBJ1-1, with TRBD1 matching 10 bases. Germline V gives CDR1 SGHRS, CDR2 YFSETQ. Germline trimming cut 1 base from V and 5 bases from J; bases unmatched to any gene: 11. The CDR3 loop spans 17 amino acids. The CDR3 sequence is CASSLMGQGYTETEAFF. In nucleotides, the CDR3 is TGCGCCAGCAGCTTGATGGGACAGGGGTACACGGAGACTGAAGCTTTCTTT.

The chain combines TRBV5-1 with TRBJ1-2; 8 nucleotides agree with TRBD1. J gave up 4 bases and V 4 bases, and 6 bases lay outside the gene matches. The CDR3 consists of 14 residues. CDR1 and CDR2 (germline): SGHRS, YFSETQ. The CDR3 DNA is TGCGCCAGCAGCCTCGGACAGGGCCCCTATGGCTACACCTTC. Translation: CASSLGQGPYGYTF.

The chain joins TRBV2 to TRBJ2-7; possibly TRBD2 for D (5 bases). Germline CDR1 reads SNHLY; CDR2 reads FYNNEI. The CDR3 extends over 15 amino acids. Trimming pared 4 bases from V and 1 base from J, leaving 14 bases between. In DNA, the CDR3 is TGTGCCAGCAGTGGGACCCAAGGAGGATCCTACGAGCAGTACTTC. Encoded protein: CASSGTQGGSYEQYF.

This clone has a handful of counts. J is TRBJ2-7 and V is TRBV5-1; TRBD1 agrees at 11 bases. Germline V CDR1 and CDR2: SGHRS, YFSETQ. The ends lost 0 bases at V and 1 base at J; junction bases unmatched: 6. The CDR3 runs 17 residues. CDR3 nucleotides: TGCGCCAGCAGCTTGGCTATCGGGACAGGGGGGTCCTACGAGCAGTACTTC. This translates into CASSLAIGTGGSYEQYF.

The chain combines TRBV6-6 with TRBJ1-2, with D unresolved. The germline CDR1 and CDR2 sequences are MNHNY and SVGAGI (reference sequence). The CDR3 is made up of 12 amino acids. Between the trimmed V and J ends, which lost 5 bases and 3 bases, there was a span of 7 bases. The CDR3 loop reads CASSEGYYGYTF. CDR3 coding DNA: TGTGCCAGCAGTGAGGGTTACTATGGCTACACCTTC.

The chain links TRBV11-2 to TRBJ1-2, with a tentative D call TRBD1 (6 bases). The CDR3 has 15 amino acids. V shed 0 bases and J shed 3 bases, with 11 bases lying between them. Germline V CDR1 and CDR2: SGHAT, FQNNGV. CDR3 in DNA: TGTGCCAGCAGCTTAGATCAGACAGGCTACTATGGCTACACCTTC. Amino acids: CASSLDQTGYYGYTF. The full variable domain, rest sourced from reference TRBV11-2 and TRBJ1-2, is EAGVAQSPRYKIIEKRQSVAFWCNPISGHATLYWYQQILGQGPKLLIQFQNNGVVDDSQLPKDRFSAERLKGVDSTLKIQPAKLEDSAVYLCASSLDQTGYYGYTFGSGTRLTVV.

The V gene is TRBV20-1, the J gene TRBJ1-2; no reliable D call. The CDR3 totals 10 residues. Germline lookup yields CDR1 DFQATT and CDR2 SNEGSKA (reference sequence). The V and J ends lost 5 bases and 5 bases respectively, with 6 bases between them. CDR3 residues: CSALTYGYTF. The DNA of the CDR3 is TGCAGTGCTTTGACTTATGGCTACACCTTC.

The CDR3 nucleotides are TGTGCCAGCAGCCCAAGGGACAGGGTTAACACTGAAGCTTTCTTT. Translated: CASSPRDRVNTEAFF. This chain connects TRBV9 to TRBJ1-1, with 9 bases identical to TRBD1. Germline loops: CDR1 SGDLS, CDR2 YYNGEE. With V trimmed by 4 bases and J by 2 bases, 6 bases remained unmatched. The CDR3 loop spans 15 amino acids.

The chain has TRBV9 and TRBJ2-5, with 9 bases identical to TRBD1. CDR3 length: 18 residues. From germline, CDR1 is SGDLS and CDR2 YYNGEE. Trimming cost V 0 bases and J 5 bases; bases outside gene matches: 14. The CDR3 nucleotides read TGTGCCAGCAGCGTAGGTCTTCCGGGACAGGGTAGAAGGGAGACCCAGTACTTC. This translates into CASSVGLPGQGRRETQYF.

The chain has TRBV7-8 and TRBJ1-2; no clear D. The V end lost 1 base, the J end lost 5 bases, and 14 bases lay between the germline ends. CDR1 SGHVS and CDR2 FQNEAQ come from the germline V gene. The CDR3 totals 15 residues. The CDR3 coding sequence is TGTGCCAGCAGCTTAGTGGGCCGAGCGGATTATGGCTACACCTTC. It is translated as CASSLVGRADYGYTF.

The CDR3 spells CASSPGTGEDQPQHF. In nucleotides, the CDR3 is TGTGCCAGCTCACCGGGGACAGGGGAGGATCAGCCCCAGCATTTT. The chain is built from TRBV18 and TRBJ1-5, with 10 bases identical to TRBD1. The germline gives CDR1 KGHSH, CDR2 LQKENI. Losses at the gene ends were 3 bases for V and 5 bases for J; bases not matched to a gene: 4. The CDR3 length is 15 residues.

The chain links TRBV7-2 to TRBJ2-3; D not certain. The CDR3 covers 11 residues. The germline V gene encodes CDR1 SGHTA and CDR2 FQGNSA. Trimming removed 4 bases from V and 5 bases from J, with 4 bases in between. CDR3: CASSSKDTQYF. In DNA, the CDR3 is TGTGCCAGCAGCTCTAAAGATACGCAGTATTTT.

This chain's CDR3 is CAWSKGQVNTEAFF. In DNA form, the CDR3 reads TGTGCCTGGAGTAAAGGACAGGTCAACACTGAAGCTTTCTTT. The genes are TRBV30 and TRBJ1-1, with 7 bases identical to TRBD1. This CDR3 contains 14 residues. V was clipped by 2 bases and J by 2 bases; unmatched bases: 5. CDR1 GTSNPN and CDR2 SVGIG come from the germline V gene (reference sequence). Full variable domain (rest looked up from reference TRBV30 and TRBJ1-1): SQTIHQWPATLVQPVGSPLSLECTVEGTSNPNLYWYRQAAGRGLQLLFYSVGIGQISSEVPQNLSASRPQDRQFILSSKKLLLSDSGFYLCAWSKGQVNTEAFFGQGTRLTVV.

The J gene is TRBJ2-3, the V gene TRBV5-1; 8 bases are a match to TRBD1. The CDR3 has 16 amino acids. Germline CDR1 reads SGHRS; CDR2 reads YFSETQ. V trimming: 4 bases; J trimming: 3 bases; junction bases outside the gene matches: 10. CDR3 bases: TGCGCCAGCAGCCTGGATCGGACAGGGTTGACAGATACGCAGTATTTT. Its protein is CASSLDRTGLTDTQYF.

This chain uses TRBV11-2 with TRBJ2-3; TRBD2 agrees at 9 bases. After removal of 0 bases from V and 5 bases from J, the junction contained 12 bases not matched to a gene. Germline CDR1 SGHAT, CDR2 FQNNGV. There are 18 residues in the CDR3. In DNA form, the CDR3 reads TGTGCCAGCAGCTTAGATATTCGGCGGGGGGGCCGAGAAGATACGCAGTATTTT. Residues: CASSLDIRRGGREDTQYF.

The chain combines TRBV4-1 with TRBJ2-7, with 7 bases matching TRBD1. This CDR3 contains 16 residues. Looked up from germline, CDR1 is MGHRA and CDR2 is YSYEKL. V shed 2 bases, J shed 3 bases, and the junction held 10 bases outside the gene matches. The CDR3 DNA is TGCGCCAGCAGCCAAATATTTGAGACAGGGTTCTACGAGCAGTACTTC. As protein: CASSQIFETGFYEQYF.

The chain carries TRBV6-1 and TRBJ2-1; a possible D gene is TRBD2 (6 bases). This CDR3 region has 14 residues. The ends were cut back, 7 bases at V and 7 bases at J, with 17 bases in the middle. Germline CDR1 is MNHNS and CDR2 is SASEGT. Here the CDR3 reads CASTDGGSPNEQFF. CDR3 nucleotide sequence: TGTGCCAGCACCGACGGGGGTAGTCCGAATGAGCAGTTCTTC.

V and J are TRBV27 and TRBJ2-7, with TRBD1 as a possible D gene (6 bases). Per germline, CDR1 MNHEY and CDR2 SMNVEV (reference sequence). V lost 2 bases and J 3 bases, leaving 11 bases between the germline ends. The CDR3 sequence is 14 residues long. The DNA of the CDR3 is TGTGCCAGCAGTTTACAGGGACATCGCTACGAGCAGTACTTC. It encodes CASSLQGHRYEQYF.

The chain combines TRBV10-1 with TRBJ1-5, with D possibly TRBD1 on 5 matching bases. CDR3 length equals 13 residues. The V gene's germline CDR1 is WNHNN and CDR2 SYGVQD (reference sequence). V lost 4 bases and J lost 3, with 7 bases in between. CDR3: CASSAGLNQPQHF. The CDR3, as DNA: TGCGCCAGCAGTGCAGGGCTCAATCAGCCCCAGCATTTT.

V and J are TRBV6-5 and TRBJ1-5; D unclear. CDR3 length equals 14 residues. Germline CDR1 MNHEY, CDR2 SVGAGI. Trimming pared 4 bases from V and 0 bases from J, leaving 7 bases between. CDR3 DNA: TGTGCCAGCAGTTCCTACTCTAGCAATCAGCCCCAGCATTTT. Translation: CASSSYSSNQPQHF.

Only a few counts were recorded for this clone. The chain has TRBV5-1 and TRBJ1-1; D unresolved. V dropped 0 bases and J dropped 6 bases, with 15 bases sitting between them. This CDR3 comprises 15 residues. Germline CDR1 SGHRS, CDR2 YFSETQ. CDR3 DNA: TGCGCCAGCAGCTTGGCTGGAGGGTTAAGCGCTGAAGCTTTCTTT. It translates to CASSLAGGLSAEAFF.

This sequence joins TRBV13 and TRBJ1-2; 8 bases match TRBD1. CDR3 length equals 15 residues. Losses at the gene ends were 5 bases for V and 5 bases for J; bases not matched to a gene: 10. From germline, CDR1 is PRHDT and CDR2 FYEKMQ (reference sequence). CDR3: CASSPARTGYYGYTF. CDR3 sequence (DNA): TGTGCCAGCAGCCCCGCGAGGACAGGGTATTATGGCTACACCTTC.

The chain combines TRBV11-3 with TRBJ2-5, with a possible D match to TRBD1 (5 bases). V was cut by 1 base and J by 4 bases, with 13 bases left in between. Germline CDR1 reads SGHNT; CDR2 reads YENEEA. The length of the CDR3 is 15 residues. The CDR3 loop is CASSLGNVGRETQYF. The DNA for the CDR3 is TGTGCCAGCAGCTTAGGAAATGTGGGGCGAGAGACCCAGTACTTC.

This clone occurred a few times. V and J are TRBV5-1 and TRBJ2-7; TRBD1 matches at 9 bases. The CDR3 sequence is 15 residues long. Germline values: CDR1 SGHRS, CDR2 YFSETQ. The ends lost 3 bases at V and 0 bases at J; junction bases unmatched: 4. CDR3 nucleotide sequence: TGCGCCAGCAGCTCACAGGGGGCTGTCTCCTACGAGCAGTACTTC. As protein: CASSSQGAVSYEQYF. Full variable domain (remainder filled in from reference TRBV5-1 and TRBJ2-7): KAGVTQTPRYLIKTRGQQVTLSCSPISGHRSVSWYQQTPGQGLQFLFEYFSETQRNKGNFPGRFSGRQFSNSRSEMNVSTLELGDSALYLCASSSQGAVSYEQYFGPGTRLTVT.

In DNA form, the CDR3 reads TGTGCCAGCAGTGAATTCACCGGGACAGGGGATGGCTACACCTTC. Its protein product is CASSEFTGTGDGYTF. The rearrangement links TRBV25-1 to TRBJ1-2, with TRBD1 identical over 10 bases. The V gene's germline CDR1 is MGHDK and CDR2 SYGVNS. V trimming: 1 base; J trimming: 6 bases; junction bases outside the gene matches: 5. This CDR3 comprises 15 residues.

The V and J genes are TRBV19 and TRBJ1-2, with 7 bases aligning to TRBD1. Germline CDR1 reads LNHDA; CDR2 reads SQIVND (reference sequence). CDR3 length equals 15 residues. The V segment lost 4 bases and the J segment 4 bases; nucleotides outside the gene matches: 9. The CDR3 DNA is TGTGCCAGTAGTAAAACAGGGGAGACCCCCTATGGCTACACCTTC. Residues: CASSKTGETPYGYTF. The full variable domain, its missing parts supplied by reference TRBV19 and TRBJ1-2, is DGGITQSPKYLFRKEGQNVTLSCEQNLNHDAMYWYRQDPGQGLRLIYYSQIVNDFQKGDIAEGYSVSREKKESFPLTVTSAQKNPTAFYLCASSKTGETPYGYTFGSGTRLTVV.

V usage is TRBV5-1 and J usage is TRBJ2-7, with 11 bases matching TRBD2. CDR3 length equals 17 residues. Germline V gene sequence: CDR1 SGHRS, CDR2 YFSETQ. Trimming removed 5 bases from V and 3 bases from J; junction bases left unmatched: 13. CDR3 region: CASRSWASGGISYEQYF. The DNA of the CDR3 is TGCGCCAGCAGGAGTTGGGCTAGCGGGGGGATAAGCTACGAGCAGTACTTC.

The rearrangement joins TRBV4-2 to TRBJ2-7, with 10 bases matching TRBD2. CDR1 and CDR2 from the germline V gene are LGHNA and YNFKEQ. This CDR3 spans 17 amino acids. Germline trimming cut 0 bases from V and 3 bases from J; bases unmatched to any gene: 8. The DNA of the CDR3 is TGTGCCAGCAGCCAAGATCCTGGACTAGCGGATCTCTACGAGCAGTACTTC. Amino acid sequence: CASSQDPGLADLYEQYF.

This sequence joins TRBV6-1 and TRBJ1-2; 7 bases map to TRBD1. The V gene's germline CDR1 is MNHNS and CDR2 SASEGT. The CDR3 is made up of 13 amino acids. V shed 11 bases, J shed 0 bases, and the junction held 6 bases outside the gene matches. The CDR3 sequence: CALGDSANYGYTF. The DNA of the CDR3 is TGTGCCTTAGGGGACAGTGCTAACTATGGCTACACCTTC.

A note on this clone: One end of the junction fails to match germline, which may point to a read error. The V gene is TRBV4-1, the J gene TRBJ1-1; TRBD1 agrees at 8 bases. CDR3 length: 15 residues. Per germline, CDR1 MGHRA and CDR2 YSYEKL. CDR3 in amino acids: CASSFRQGKNIEAFF. The CDR3 nucleotides are TGCGCCAGCAGCTTCCGACAGGGGAAAAACATTGAAGCTTTCTTT.

This rearrangement joins TRBV6-5 to TRBJ2-3; 9 bases are shared with TRBD1. This CDR3 has 13 amino acids. Germline trimming cut 6 bases from V and 4 bases from J; bases unmatched to any gene: 2. Germline V gives CDR1 MNHEY, CDR2 SVGAGI. CDR3 residues: CASRRTGADTQYF. Here the CDR3 DNA reads TGTGCCAGCAGACGGACAGGGGCAGATACGCAGTATTTT.